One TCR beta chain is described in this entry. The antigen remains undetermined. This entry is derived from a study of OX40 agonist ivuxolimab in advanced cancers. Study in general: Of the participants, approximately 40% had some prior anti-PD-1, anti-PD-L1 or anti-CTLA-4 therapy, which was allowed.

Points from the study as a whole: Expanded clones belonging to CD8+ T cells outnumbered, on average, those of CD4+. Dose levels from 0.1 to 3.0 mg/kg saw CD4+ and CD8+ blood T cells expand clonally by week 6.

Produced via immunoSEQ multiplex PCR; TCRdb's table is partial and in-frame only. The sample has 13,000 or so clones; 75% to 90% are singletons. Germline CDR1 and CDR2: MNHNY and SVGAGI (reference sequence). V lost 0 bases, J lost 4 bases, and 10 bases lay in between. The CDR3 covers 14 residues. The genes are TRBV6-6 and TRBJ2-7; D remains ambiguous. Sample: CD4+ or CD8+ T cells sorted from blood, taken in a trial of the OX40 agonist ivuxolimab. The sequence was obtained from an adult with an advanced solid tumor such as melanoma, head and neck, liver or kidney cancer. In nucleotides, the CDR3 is TGTGCCAGCAGTTACTCGGATCAGTTTTACGAGCAGTACTTC. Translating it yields CASSYSDQFYEQYF.